This is a list of T cell receptor beta chains from one sample in a study of human T cells and chemical hapten exposure. TCRdb redid the calling of the 5' RACE reads with MiXCR, one entry per CDR3 protein. This table has some 78,000 distinct CDR3 sequences, 7% to 8% appearing once. Every receptor here comes from a male donor in good health. Both conserved end residues are part of each CDR3. The order of the fields is J gene, V gene, clone size, D gene, CDR3 protein, CDR3 DNA. A D gene is named only where the DNA matches it firmly. The listing skips clone size in some rows; elsewhere it reads once, few, many or a size class.

>TRBJ2-7|TRBV12-5|-|-
CATQDKDYEQYF
TGTGCTACCCAGGACAAGGACTACGAGCAGTACTTC
>TRBJ2-2|TRBV27|few|-
CASSLNGQLTGELFF
TGTGCCAGCAGTTTAAATGGACAGCTCACCGGGGAGCTGTTTTTT
>TRBJ2-7|TRBV6-5|many|-
CASSPGTDSYEQYF
TGTGCCAGCAGCCCCGGGACGGACTCCTACGAGCAGTACTTC
>TRBJ2-7|TRBV7-9|many|-
CASGDWNEQYF
TGTGCCAGCGGGGATTGGAACGAGCAGTACTTC
>TRBJ1-2|TRBV11-2|many|-
CASSTSGPNYGYTF
TGTGCCAGCAGCACGTCCGGGCCAAACTATGGCTACACCTTC
>TRBJ2-2|TRBV4-3|few|-
CASSQVTSLNTGELFF
TGCGCCAGCAGCCAAGTGACATCCTTGAACACCGGGGAGCTGTTTTTT
>TRBJ2-3|TRBV20-1|many|-
CSARRGERADTQYF
TGCAGTGCTAGGAGGGGGGAGCGAGCAGATACGCAGTATTTT
>TRBJ2-3|TRBV6-6|-|TRBD2
CASSYSIPLAGLAGGTDTQYF
TGTGCCAGCAGTTACTCTATCCCTCTTGCTGGACTAGCGGGAGGGACAGATACGCAGTATTTT
>TRBJ2-7|TRBV30|few|TRBD2
CAWSVGTTYEQYF
TGTGCCTGGAGTGTAGGGACTACCTACGAGCAGTACTTC
>TRBJ2-3|TRBV7-2|many|TRBD2
CASRGRGGPDTQYF
TGTGCCAGCAGGGGGCGGGGGGGCCCAGATACGCAGTATTTT
>TRBJ2-5|TRBV29-1|many|-
CSVEDRDLGETQYF
TGCAGCGTTGAGGACCGGGACTTGGGGGAGACCCAGTACTTC
>TRBJ2-3|TRBV20-1|many|-
CSARVQGLPDTQYF
TGCAGTGCTAGGGTCCAGGGTTTGCCAGATACGCAGTATTTT
>TRBJ2-3|TRBV21-1|few|-
CASSTLGDTQYF
TGTGCCAGCAGCACCCTGGGAGATACGCAGTATTTT
>TRBJ2-7|TRBV29-1|many|-
CSVEVRAGLTNEQYF
TGCAGCGTTGAAGTGAGGGCAGGGCTTACCAACGAGCAGTACTTC
>TRBJ2-7|TRBV30|many|TRBD1
CASRGPGQGFYEQYF
TGTGCCTCTAGGGGGCCCGGTCAAGGATTTTACGAGCAGTACTTC
>TRBJ1-1|TRBV20-1|few|TRBD1
CSAGQGEAAFF
TGCAGTGCTGGACAGGGGGAAGCAGCTTTCTTT
>TRBJ2-1|TRBV2|many|-
CASNRPGEPSSYNEQFF
TGTGCCAGCAACCGACCGGGAGAGCCGAGCTCCTACAATGAGCAGTTCTTC
>TRBJ2-3|TRBV6-2/TRBV6-3|-|TRBD2
CASSYAAGGPTDTQYF
TGTGCCAGCAGTTACGCAGCGGGGGGGCCCACAGATACGCAGTATTTT
>TRBJ2-7|TRBV29-1|few|TRBD1
CSVEGTGTYEQYF
TGCAGCGTTGAAGGGACAGGAACCTACGAGCAGTACTTC
>TRBJ2-7|TRBV18|many|TRBD1
CASSRTGTGTYEQYF
TGTGCCAGCTCACGGACCGGGACAGGCACCTACGAGCAGTACTTC
>TRBJ2-5|TRBV28|-|TRBD2
CASVGNSGKTKETQYF
TGTGCCAGCGTCGGGAATAGCGGGAAGACTAAGGAGACCCAGTACTTC
>TRBJ2-7|TRBV7-2|many|-
CASSLALWGRVYEQYF
TGTGCCAGCAGCTTAGCGCTTTGGGGTCGGGTCTACGAGCAGTACTTC
>TRBJ2-7|TRBV6-5|many|-
CASSYGPPISYEQYF
TGTGCCAGCAGTTACGGCCCGCCTATCTCCTACGAGCAGTACTTC
>TRBJ2-1|TRBV30|-|-
CAWRGGDEQFF
TGTGCCTGGAGGGGGGGTGATGAGCAGTTCTTC
>TRBJ1-6|TRBV6-1|few|TRBD1
CASRGQGADSPLHF
TGTGCCAGCAGAGGACAGGGGGCGGATTCACCCCTCCACTTT
>TRBJ2-2|TRBV20-1|-|-
CSARELEGVTTGELFF
TGCAGTGCTAGAGAATTGGAGGGAGTGACCACCGGGGAGCTGTTTTTT
>TRBJ1-5|TRBV19|many|-
CATMRGRNQPQHF
TGTGCCACGATGAGGGGTAGGAATCAGCCCCAGCATTTT
>TRBJ2-1|TRBV4-1|few|TRBD1
CASSQDLWDRGVQAYNEQFF
TGCGCCAGCAGCCAAGATTTGTGGGACAGGGGGGTTCAGGCCTACAATGAGCAGTTCTTC
>TRBJ2-1|TRBV7-2|few|TRBD1
CASSLATGGNEQFF
TGTGCCAGCAGCTTAGCGACAGGGGGGAATGAGCAGTTCTTC
>TRBJ2-1|TRBV3-1|many|TRBD2
CASSHMGLERDNEQFF
TGTGCCAGCAGCCATATGGGACTAGAGAGAGACAATGAGCAGTTCTTC
>TRBJ2-3|TRBV12-3/TRBV12-4|few|TRBD1
CASRDRERADTQYF
TGTGCCAGCAGAGACAGGGAGAGGGCAGATACGCAGTATTTT
>TRBJ2-2|TRBV20-1|many|TRBD2
CSARRTSGSGAGELFF
TGCAGTGCTAGAAGGACTAGCGGGAGTGGAGCCGGGGAGCTGTTTTTT
>TRBJ2-3|TRBV5-1|-|TRBD1
CASTETGTVTDTQYF
TGCGCCAGCACCGAGACAGGGACAGTCACAGATACGCAGTATTTT
>TRBJ2-1|TRBV7-3|few|TRBD2
CASSPGGTNEQFF
TGTGCCAGCTCCCCGGGGGGTACAAATGAGCAGTTCTTC
>TRBJ2-1|TRBV5-6|few|-
CASSFFAPGGNYYNEQFF
TGTGCCAGCAGCTTCTTTGCTCCTGGGGGGAACTACTACAATGAGCAGTTCTTC
>TRBJ2-4|TRBV12-3/TRBV12-4|many|TRBD1
CASSSRPGTENIQYF
TGTGCCAGCAGTTCCAGACCCGGGACAGAAAACATTCAGTACTTC
>TRBJ2-5|TRBV4-1|many|TRBD2
CASSQARPGTSGSGYQETQYF
TGCGCCAGCAGCCAAGCCCGCCCCGGGACTAGCGGGAGCGGGTACCAAGAGACCCAGTACTTC
>TRBJ1-2|TRBV2|many|-
CASSEGMRLGTF
TGTGCCAGCAGTGAAGGGATGAGGTTAGGGACCTTC
>TRBJ2-5|TRBV12-5|few|-
CASGPSQALETQYF
TGTGCTAGTGGTCCGTCACAGGCCCTAGAGACCCAGTACTTC
>TRBJ2-2|TRBV18|-|-
CASSPTAGFPPGELFF
TGTGCCAGCTCACCCACAGCCGGATTTCCCCCCGGGGAGCTGTTTTTT
>TRBJ1-1|TRBV10-3|many|-
CAIRDTVEAFF
TGTGCCATCAGGGACACCGTTGAAGCTTTCTTT
>TRBJ1-1|TRBV7-2|-|-
CASSLVDQIPTGVLRMNTEAFF
TGTGCCAGCAGCTTAGTGGACCAAATCCCGACGGGGGTTTTGCGTATGAACACTGAAGCTTTCTTT
>TRBJ1-6|TRBV4-3|-|-
CASSQGQDNSPLHF
TGCGCCAGCAGCCAAGGGCAGGATAATTCACCCCTCCACTTT
>TRBJ1-2|TRBV20-1|-|-
CSAYDRRANYGYTF
TGCAGTGCTTACGACAGGCGAGCTAACTATGGCTACACCTTC